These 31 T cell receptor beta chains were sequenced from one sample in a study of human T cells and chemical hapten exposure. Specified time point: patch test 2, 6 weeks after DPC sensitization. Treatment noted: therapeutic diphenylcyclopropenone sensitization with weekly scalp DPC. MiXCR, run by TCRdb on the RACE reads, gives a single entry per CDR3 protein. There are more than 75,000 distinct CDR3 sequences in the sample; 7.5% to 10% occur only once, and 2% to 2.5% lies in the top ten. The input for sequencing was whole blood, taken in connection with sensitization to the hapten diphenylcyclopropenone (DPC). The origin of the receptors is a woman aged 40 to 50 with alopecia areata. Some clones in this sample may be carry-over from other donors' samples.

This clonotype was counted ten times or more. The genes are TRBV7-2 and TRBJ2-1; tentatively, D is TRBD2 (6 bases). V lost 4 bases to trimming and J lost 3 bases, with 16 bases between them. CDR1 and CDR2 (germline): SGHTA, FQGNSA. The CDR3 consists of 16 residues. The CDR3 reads CASSSPTRTIYNEQFF. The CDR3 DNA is TGTGCCAGCAGCTCACCGACTAGAACAATCTACAATGAGCAGTTCTTC.

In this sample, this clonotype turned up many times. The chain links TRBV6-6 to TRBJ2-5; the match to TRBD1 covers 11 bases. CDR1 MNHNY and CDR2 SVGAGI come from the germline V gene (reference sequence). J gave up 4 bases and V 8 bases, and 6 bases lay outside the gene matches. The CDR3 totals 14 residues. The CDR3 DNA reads TGTGCCAGCCTGGACAGGGGGCTTCGAGAGACCCAGTACTTC. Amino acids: CASLDRGLRETQYF.

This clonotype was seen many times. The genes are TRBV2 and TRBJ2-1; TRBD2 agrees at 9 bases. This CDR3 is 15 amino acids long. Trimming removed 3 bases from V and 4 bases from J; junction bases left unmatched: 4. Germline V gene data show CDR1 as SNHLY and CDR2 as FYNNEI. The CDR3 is CASSDLAGIYNEQFF. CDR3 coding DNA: TGTGCCAGCAGTGACCTAGCGGGAATATACAATGAGCAGTTCTTC.

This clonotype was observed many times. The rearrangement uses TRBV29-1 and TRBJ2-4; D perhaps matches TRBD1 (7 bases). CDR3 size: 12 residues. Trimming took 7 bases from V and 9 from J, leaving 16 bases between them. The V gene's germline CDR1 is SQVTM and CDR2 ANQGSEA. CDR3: CSAGGQRAIQYF. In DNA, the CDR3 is TGCAGCGCTGGGGGACAGCGGGCCATTCAGTACTTC. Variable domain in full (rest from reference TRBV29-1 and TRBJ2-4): SAVISQKPSRDICQRGTSLTIQCQVDSQVTMMFWYRQQPGQSLTLIATANQGSEATYESGFVIDKFPISRPNLTFSTLTVSNMSPEDSSIYLCSAGGQRAIQYFGAGTRLSVL.

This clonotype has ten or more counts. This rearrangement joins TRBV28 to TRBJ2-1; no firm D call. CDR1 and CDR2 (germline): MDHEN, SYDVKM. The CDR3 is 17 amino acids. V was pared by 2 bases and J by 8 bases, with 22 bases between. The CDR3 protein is CASSLNSVMPNPYEQFF. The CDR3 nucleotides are TGTGCCAGCAGTTTAAATTCGGTGATGCCCAACCCCTATGAGCAGTTCTTC.

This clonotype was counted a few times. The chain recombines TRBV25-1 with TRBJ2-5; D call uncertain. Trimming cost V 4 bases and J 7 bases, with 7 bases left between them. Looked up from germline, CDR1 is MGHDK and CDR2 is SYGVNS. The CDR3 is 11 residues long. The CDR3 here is CASSAGPTQYF. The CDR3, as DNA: TGTGCCAGCAGTGCTGGACCGACCCAGTACTTC.

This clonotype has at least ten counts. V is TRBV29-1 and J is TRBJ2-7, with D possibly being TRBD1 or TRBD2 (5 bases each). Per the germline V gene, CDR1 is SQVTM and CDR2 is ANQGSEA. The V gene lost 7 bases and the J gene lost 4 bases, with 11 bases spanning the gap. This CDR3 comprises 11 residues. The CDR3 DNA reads TGCAGCGCCGCCGGGGCTTACGAGCAGTACTTC. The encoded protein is CSAAGAYEQYF.

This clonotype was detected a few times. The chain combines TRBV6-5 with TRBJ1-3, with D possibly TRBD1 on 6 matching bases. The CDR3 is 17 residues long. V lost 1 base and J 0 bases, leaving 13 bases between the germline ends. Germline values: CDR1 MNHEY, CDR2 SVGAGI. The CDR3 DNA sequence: TGTGCCAGCAGTTACTTTTCACAGGGACACTCTGGAAACACCATATATTTT. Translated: CASSYFSQGHSGNTIYF.

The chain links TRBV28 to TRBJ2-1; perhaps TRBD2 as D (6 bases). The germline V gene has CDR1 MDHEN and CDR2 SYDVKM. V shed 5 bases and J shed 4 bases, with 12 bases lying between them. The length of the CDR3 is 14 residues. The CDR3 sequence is CASSTSYPYNEQFF. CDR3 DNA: TGTGCCAGCAGTACTAGCTATCCTTACAATGAGCAGTTCTTC.

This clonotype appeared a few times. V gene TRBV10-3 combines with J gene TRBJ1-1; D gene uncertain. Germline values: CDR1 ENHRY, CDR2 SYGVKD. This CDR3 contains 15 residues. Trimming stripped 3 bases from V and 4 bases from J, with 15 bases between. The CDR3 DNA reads TGTGCCATCAGTGATTCGACGGCCGAGGGCACTGAAGCTTTCTTT. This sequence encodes CAISDSTAEGTEAFF.

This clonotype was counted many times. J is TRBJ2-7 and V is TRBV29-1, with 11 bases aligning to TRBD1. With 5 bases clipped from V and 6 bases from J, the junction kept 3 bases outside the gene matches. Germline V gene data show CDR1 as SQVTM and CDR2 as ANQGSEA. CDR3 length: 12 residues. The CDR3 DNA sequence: TGCAGCGTTACGGGACAGGGGGGCGAGCAGTACTTC. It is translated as CSVTGQGGEQYF.

The CDR3 reads CASSSRWGGGETQYF. In DNA, the CDR3 is TGTGCCAGCAGCTCCCGGTGGGGAGGTGGAGAGACCCAGTACTTC. The chain joins TRBV11-2 to TRBJ2-5; the D gene is possibly TRBD2 (6 bases). V shed 4 bases and J shed 4 bases, with 16 bases lying between them. Germline values: CDR1 SGHAT, CDR2 FQNNGV. The CDR3 has 15 residues.

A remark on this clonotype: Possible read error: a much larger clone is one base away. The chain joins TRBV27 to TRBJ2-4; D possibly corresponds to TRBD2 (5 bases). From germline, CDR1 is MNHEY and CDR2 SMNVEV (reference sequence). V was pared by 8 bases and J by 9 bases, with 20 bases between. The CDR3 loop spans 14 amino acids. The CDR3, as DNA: TGTGCCAGCCACGTAACGGCGGGTCGTGGCATTCAGTACTTC. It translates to CASHVTAGRGIQYF.

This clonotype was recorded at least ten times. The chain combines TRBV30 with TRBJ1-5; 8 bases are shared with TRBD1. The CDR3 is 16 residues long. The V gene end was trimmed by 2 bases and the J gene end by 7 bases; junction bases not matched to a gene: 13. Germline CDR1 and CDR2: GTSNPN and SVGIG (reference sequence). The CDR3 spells CAWSPSLDRGRQPQHF. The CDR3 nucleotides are TGTGCCTGGAGTCCTTCCCTCGACAGGGGAAGACAGCCCCAGCATTTT.

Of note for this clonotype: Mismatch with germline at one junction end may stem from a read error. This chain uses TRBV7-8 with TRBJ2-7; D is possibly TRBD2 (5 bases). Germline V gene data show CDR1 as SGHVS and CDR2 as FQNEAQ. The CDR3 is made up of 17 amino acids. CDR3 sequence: CTSSLVFPGLVPYEQYF. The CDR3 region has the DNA TGTACCAGCAGCTTAGTCTTTCCTGGACTTGTCCCCTACGAGCAGTACTTC. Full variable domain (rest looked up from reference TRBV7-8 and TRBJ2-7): GAGVSQSPRYKVAKRGQDVALRCDPISGHVSLFWYQQALGQGPEFLTYFQNEAQLDKSGLPSDRFFAERPEGSVSTLKIQRTQQEDSAVYLCTSSLVFPGLVPYEQYFGPGTRLTVT.

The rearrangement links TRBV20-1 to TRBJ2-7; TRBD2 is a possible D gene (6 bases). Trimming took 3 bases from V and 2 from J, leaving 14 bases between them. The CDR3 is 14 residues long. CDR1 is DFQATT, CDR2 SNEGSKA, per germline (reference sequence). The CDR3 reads CSASSVAEPYEQYF. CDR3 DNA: TGCAGTGCTAGCTCGGTAGCGGAGCCCTACGAGCAGTACTTC.

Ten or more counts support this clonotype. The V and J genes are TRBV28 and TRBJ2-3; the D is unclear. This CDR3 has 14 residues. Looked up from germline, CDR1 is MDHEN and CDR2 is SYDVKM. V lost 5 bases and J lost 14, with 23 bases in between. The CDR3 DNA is TGTGCCAGCAGTCCCCACCAACTCGCGGTAAACTTGTATTTT. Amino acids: CASSPHQLAVNLYF. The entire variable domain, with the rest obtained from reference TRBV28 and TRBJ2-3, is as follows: DVKVTQSSRYLVKRTGEKVFLECVQDMDHENMFWYRQDPGLGLRLIYFSYDVKMKEKGDIPEGYSVSREKKERFSLILESASTNQTSMYLCASSPHQLAVNLYFGPGTRLTVL.

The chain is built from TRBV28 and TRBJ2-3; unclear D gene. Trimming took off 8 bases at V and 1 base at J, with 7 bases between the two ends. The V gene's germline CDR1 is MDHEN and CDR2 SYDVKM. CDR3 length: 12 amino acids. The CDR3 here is CASASGTDTQYF. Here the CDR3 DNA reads TGTGCCAGCGCCTCGGGCACAGATACGCAGTATTTT.

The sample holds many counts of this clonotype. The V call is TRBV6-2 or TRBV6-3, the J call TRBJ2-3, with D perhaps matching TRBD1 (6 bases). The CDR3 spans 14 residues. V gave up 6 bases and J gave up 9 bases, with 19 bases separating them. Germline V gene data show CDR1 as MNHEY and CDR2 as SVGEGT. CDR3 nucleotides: TGTGCCAGCAGCCCTAACCTAATGGGGACAACGCAGTATTTT. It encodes CASSPNLMGTTQYF.

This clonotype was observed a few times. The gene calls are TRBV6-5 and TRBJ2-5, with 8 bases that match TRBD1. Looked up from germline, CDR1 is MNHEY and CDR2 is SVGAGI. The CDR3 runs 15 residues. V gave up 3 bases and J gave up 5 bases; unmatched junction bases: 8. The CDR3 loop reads CASSYAGGARETQYF. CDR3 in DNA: TGTGCCAGCAGTTATGCAGGGGGCGCGCGGGAGACCCAGTACTTC.

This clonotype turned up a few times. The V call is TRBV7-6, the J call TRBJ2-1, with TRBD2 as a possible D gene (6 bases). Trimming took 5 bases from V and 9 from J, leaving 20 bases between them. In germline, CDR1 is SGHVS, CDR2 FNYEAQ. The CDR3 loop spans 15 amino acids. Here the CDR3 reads CASSPLAGRTGEQFF. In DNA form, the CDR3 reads TGTGCCAGCAGCCCGCTCGCGGGGAGGACCGGTGAGCAGTTCTTC.

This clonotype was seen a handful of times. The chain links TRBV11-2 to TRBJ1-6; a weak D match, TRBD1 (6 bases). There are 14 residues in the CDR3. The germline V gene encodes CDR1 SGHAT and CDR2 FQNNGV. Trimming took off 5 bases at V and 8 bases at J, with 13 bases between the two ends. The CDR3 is CASSTGTPHSPLHF. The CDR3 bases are TGTGCCAGCAGCACAGGGACGCCACATTCACCCCTCCACTTT.

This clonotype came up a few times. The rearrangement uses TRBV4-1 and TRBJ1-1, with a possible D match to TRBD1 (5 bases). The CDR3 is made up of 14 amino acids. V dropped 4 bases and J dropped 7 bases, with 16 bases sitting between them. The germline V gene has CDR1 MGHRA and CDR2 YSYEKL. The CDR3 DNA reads TGCGCCAGCAGCCGCCCTTTACAGGCTGGTGAAGCTTTCTTT. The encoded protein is CASSRPLQAGEAFF.

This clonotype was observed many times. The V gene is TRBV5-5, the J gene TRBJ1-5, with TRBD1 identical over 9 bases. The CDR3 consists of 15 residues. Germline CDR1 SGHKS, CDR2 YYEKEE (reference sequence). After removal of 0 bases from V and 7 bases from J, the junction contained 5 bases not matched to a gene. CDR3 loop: CASSLDGTGNQPQHF. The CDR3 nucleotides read TGTGCCAGCAGCTTGGATGGGACAGGGAACCAGCCCCAGCATTTT.

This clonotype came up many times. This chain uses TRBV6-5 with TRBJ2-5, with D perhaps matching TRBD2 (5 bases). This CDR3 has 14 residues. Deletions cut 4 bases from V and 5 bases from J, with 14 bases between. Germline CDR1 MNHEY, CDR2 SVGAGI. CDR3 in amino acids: CASSLNTRGETQYF. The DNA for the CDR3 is TGTGCCAGCAGTTTGAACACAAGAGGGGAGACCCAGTACTTC.

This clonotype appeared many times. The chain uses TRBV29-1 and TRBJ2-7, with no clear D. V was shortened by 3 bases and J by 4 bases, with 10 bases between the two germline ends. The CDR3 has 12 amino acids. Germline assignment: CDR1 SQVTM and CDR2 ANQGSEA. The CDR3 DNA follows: TGCAGCGTTGAGGGAAAAGGGTACGAGCAGTACTTC. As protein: CSVEGKGYEQYF.

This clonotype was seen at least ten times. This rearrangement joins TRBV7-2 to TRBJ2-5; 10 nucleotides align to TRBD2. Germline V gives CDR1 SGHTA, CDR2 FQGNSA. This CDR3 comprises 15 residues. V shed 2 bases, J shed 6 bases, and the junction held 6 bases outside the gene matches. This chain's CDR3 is CASSLPSGSMKTQYF. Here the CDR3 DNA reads TGTGCCAGCAGCTTACCTAGCGGGAGTATGAAGACCCAGTACTTC.

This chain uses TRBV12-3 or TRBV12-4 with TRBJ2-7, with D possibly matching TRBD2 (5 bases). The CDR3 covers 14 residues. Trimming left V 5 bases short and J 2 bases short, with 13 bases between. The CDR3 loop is CASSPPERPYEQYF. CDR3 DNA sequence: TGTGCCAGCAGTCCCCCGGAGCGGCCCTACGAGCAGTACTTC.

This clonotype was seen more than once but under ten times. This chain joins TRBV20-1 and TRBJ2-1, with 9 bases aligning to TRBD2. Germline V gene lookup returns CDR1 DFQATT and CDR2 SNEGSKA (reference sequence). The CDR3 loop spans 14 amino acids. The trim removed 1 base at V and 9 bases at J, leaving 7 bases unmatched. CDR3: CSARVGLATGEQFF. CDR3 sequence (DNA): TGCAGTGCTAGAGTCGGACTAGCGACCGGTGAGCAGTTCTTC.

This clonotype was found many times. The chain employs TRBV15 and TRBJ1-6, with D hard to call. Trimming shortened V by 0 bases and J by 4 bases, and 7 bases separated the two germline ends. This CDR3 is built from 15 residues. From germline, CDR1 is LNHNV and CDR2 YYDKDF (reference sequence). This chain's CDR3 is CATSRDQGYNSPLHF. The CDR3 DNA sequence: TGTGCCACCAGCAGAGATCAAGGTTATAATTCACCCCTCCACTTT. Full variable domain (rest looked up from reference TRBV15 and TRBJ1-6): DAMVIQNPRYQVTQFGKPVTLSCSQTLNHNVMYWYQQKSSQAPKLLFHYYDKDFNNEADTPDNFQSRRPNTSFCFLDIRSPGLGDTAMYLCATSRDQGYNSPLHFGNGTRLTVT.

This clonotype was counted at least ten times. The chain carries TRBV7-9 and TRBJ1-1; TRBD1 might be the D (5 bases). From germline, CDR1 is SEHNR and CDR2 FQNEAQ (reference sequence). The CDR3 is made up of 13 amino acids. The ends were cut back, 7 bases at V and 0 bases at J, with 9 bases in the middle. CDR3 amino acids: CASTGALNTEAFF. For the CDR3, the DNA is TGTGCCAGCACCGGGGCGCTGAACACTGAAGCTTTCTTT. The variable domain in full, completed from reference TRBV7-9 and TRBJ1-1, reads DTGVSQNPRHKITKRGQNVTFRCDPISEHNRLYWYRQTLGQGPEFLTYFQNEAQLEKSRLLSDRFSAERPKGSFSTLEIQRTEQGDSAMYLCASTGALNTEAFFGQGTRLTVV.